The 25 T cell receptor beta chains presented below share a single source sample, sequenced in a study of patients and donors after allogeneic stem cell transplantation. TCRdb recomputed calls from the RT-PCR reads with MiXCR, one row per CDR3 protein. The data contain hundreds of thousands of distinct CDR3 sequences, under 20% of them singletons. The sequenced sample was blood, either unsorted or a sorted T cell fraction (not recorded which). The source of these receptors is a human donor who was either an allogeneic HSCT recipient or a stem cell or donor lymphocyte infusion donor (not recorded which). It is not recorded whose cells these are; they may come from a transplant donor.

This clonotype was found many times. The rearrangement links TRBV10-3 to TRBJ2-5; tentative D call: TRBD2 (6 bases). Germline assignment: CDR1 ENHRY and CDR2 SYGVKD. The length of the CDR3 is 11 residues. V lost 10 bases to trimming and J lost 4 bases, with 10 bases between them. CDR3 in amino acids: CATGGGETQYF. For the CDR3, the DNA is TGTGCCACTGGGGGAGGAGAGACCCAGTACTTC.

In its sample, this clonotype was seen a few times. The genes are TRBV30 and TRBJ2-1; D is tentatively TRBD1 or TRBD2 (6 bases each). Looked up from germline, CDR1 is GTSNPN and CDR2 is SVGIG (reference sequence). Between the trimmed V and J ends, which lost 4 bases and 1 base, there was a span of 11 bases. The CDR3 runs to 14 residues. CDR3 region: CAWTGGTSYNEQFF. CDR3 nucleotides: TGTGCCTGGACAGGCGGGACATCCTACAATGAGCAGTTCTTC.

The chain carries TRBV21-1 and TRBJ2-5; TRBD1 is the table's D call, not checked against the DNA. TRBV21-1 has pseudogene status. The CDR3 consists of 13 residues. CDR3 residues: CASSNRGGETQYF. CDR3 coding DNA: TGTGCCAGCAGCAATAGAGGGGGAGAGACCCAGTACTTC.

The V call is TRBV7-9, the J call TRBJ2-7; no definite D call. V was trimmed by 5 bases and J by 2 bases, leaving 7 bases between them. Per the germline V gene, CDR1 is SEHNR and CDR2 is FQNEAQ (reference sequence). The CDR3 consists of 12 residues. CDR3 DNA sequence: TGTGCCAGCAGCGACCGGACCTACGAGCAGTACTTC. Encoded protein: CASSDRTYEQYF. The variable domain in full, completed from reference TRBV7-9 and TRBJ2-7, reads DTGVSQNPRHKITKRGQNVTFRCDPISEHNRLYWYRQTLGQGPEFLTYFQNEAQLEKSRLLSDRFSAERPKGSFSTLEIQRTEQGDSAMYLCASSDRTYEQYFGPGTRLTVT.

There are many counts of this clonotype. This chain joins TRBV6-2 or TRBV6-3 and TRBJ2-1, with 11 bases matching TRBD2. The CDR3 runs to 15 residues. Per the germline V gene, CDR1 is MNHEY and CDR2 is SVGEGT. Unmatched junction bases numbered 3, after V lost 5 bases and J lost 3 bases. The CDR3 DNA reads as TGTGCCAGCAGTACTAGCGGGAGTTTCTACAATGAGCAGTTCTTC. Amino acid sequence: CASSTSGSFYNEQFF.

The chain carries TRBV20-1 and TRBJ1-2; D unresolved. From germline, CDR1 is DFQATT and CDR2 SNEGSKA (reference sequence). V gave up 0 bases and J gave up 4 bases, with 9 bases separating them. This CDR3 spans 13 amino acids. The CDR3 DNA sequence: TGCAGTGCTAGAGATAGGCGGTTCTATGGCTACACCTTC. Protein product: CSARDRRFYGYTF.

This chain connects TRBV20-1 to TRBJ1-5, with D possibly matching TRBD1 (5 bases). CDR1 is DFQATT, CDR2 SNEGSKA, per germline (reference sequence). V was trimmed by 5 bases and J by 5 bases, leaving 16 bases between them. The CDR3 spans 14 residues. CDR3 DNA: TGCAGTGCTCCGCACCAGGGAGGGGATCAGCCCCAGCATTTT. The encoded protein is CSAPHQGGDQPQHF.

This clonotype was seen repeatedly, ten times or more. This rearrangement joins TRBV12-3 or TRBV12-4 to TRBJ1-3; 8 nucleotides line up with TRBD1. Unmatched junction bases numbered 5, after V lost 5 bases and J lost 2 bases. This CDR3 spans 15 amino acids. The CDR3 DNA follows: TGTGCCAGCAGTCCGTTGACAGGGGCTGGAAACACCATATATTTT. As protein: CASSPLTGAGNTIYF.

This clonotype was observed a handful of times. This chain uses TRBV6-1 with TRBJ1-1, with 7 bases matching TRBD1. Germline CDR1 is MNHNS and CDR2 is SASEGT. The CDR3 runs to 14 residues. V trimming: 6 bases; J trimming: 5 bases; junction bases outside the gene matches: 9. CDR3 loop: CASSPGGKSTEAFF. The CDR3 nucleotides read TGTGCCAGCAGCCCAGGGGGAAAGTCAACTGAAGCTTTCTTT.

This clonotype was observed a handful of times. The DNA for the CDR3 is TGCAGTGCTAAGGGTCAGGTTGACGAGCAGTACTTC. Its protein product is CSAKGQVDEQYF. This chain uses TRBV20-1 with TRBJ2-7; D not resolved. Germline V gene lookup returns CDR1 DFQATT and CDR2 SNEGSKA (reference sequence). Trimming removed 4 bases from V and 5 bases from J, with 12 bases in between. The CDR3 runs 12 residues.

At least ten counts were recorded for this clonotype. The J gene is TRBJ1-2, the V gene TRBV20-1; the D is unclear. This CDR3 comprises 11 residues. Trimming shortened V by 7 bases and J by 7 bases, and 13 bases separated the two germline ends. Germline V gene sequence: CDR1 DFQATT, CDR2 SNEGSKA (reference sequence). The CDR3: CSGPIPGGYTF. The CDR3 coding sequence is TGCAGTGGACCGATTCCGGGTGGCTACACCTTC.

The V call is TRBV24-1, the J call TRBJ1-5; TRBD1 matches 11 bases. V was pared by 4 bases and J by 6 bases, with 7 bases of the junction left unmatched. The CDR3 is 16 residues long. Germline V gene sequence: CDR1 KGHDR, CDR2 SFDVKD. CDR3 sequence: CATSDTRTGGFQPQHF. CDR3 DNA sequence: TGTGCCACCAGTGACACCAGGACAGGGGGCTTTCAGCCCCAGCATTTT.

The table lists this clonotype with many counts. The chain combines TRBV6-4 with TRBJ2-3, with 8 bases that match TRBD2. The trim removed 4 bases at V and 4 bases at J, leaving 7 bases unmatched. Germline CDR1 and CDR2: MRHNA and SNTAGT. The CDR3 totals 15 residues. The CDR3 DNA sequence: TGTGCCAGCAGTGCCAGCGGGGGTCGCCCAGATACGCAGTATTTT. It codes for CASSASGGRPDTQYF.

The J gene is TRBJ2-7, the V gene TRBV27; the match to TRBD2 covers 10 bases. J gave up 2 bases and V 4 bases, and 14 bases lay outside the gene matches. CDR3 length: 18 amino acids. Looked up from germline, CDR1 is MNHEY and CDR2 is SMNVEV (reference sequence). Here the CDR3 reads CASSSRTSGTIKPYEQYF. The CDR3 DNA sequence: TGTGCCAGCAGTTCCCGGACTAGCGGAACCATTAAACCCTACGAGCAGTACTTC.

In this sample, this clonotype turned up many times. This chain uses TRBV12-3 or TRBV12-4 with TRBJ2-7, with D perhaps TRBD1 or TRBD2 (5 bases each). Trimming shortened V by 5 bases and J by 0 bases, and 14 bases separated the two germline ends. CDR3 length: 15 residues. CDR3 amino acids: CASSPPGRSSYEQYF. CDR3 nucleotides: TGTGCCAGCAGTCCCCCGGGACGGAGCTCCTACGAGCAGTACTTC.

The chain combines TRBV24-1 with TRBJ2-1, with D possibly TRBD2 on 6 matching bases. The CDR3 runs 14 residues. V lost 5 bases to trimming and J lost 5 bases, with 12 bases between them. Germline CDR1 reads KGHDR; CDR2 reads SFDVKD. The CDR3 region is CATSAPGSHNEQFF. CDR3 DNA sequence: TGTGCCACCAGTGCTCCCGGGAGCCACAATGAGCAGTTCTTC.

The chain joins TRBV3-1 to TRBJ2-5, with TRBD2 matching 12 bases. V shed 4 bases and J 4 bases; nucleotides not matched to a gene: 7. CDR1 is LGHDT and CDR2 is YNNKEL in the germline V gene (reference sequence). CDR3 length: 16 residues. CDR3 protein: CASSLPLAGGPETQYF. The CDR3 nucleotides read TGTGCCAGCAGCCTCCCACTAGCGGGGGGCCCAGAGACCCAGTACTTC.

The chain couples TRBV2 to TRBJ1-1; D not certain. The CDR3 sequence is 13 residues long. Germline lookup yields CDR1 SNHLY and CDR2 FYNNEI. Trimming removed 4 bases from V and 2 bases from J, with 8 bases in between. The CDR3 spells CASSAGSNTEAFF. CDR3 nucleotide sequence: TGTGCCAGCAGTGCGGGATCCAACACTGAAGCTTTCTTT.

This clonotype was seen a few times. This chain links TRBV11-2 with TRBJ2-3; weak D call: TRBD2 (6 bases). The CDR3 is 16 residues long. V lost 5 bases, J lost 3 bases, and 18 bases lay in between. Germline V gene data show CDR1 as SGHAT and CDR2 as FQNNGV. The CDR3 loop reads CASSKTGDFRTDTQYF. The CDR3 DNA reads TGTGCCAGCAGCAAAACGGGGGATTTTCGTACAGATACGCAGTATTTT.

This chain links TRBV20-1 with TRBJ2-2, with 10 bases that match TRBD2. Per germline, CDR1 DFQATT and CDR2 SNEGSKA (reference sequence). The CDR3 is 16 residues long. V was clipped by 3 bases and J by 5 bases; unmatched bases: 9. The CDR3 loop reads CSARSSGSVYTGELFF. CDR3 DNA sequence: TGCAGTGCTAGGTCTAGCGGGAGTGTTTATACCGGGGAGCTGTTTTTT.

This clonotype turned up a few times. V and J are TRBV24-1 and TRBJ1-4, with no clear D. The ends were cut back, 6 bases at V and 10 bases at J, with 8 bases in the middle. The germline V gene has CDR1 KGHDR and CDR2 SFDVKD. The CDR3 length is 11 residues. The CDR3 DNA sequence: TGTGCCACCAGTTCTAGAGGAAAACTGTTTTTT. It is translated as CATSSRGKLFF.

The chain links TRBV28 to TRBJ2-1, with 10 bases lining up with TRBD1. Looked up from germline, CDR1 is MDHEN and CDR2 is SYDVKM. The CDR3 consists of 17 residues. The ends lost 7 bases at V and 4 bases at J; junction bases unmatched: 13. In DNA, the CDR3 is TGTGCCAGCATCGAGGTACAGGGGACAGGGGCTTACAATGAGCAGTTCTTC. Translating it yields CASIEVQGTGAYNEQFF.

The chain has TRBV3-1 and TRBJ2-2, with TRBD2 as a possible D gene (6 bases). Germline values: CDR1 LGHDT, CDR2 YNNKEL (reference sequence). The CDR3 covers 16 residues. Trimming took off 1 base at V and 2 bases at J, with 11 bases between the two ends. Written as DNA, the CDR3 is TGTGCCAGCAGCCAAGGCCGGAGGGGAAACACCGGGGAGCTGTTTTTT. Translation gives CASSQGRRGNTGELFF.

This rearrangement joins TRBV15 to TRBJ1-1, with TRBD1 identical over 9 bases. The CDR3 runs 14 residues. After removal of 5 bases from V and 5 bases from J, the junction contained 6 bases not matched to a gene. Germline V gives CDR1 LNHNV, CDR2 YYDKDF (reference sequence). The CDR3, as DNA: TGTGCCACCAGCCGCCGACAGGGGGGGACTGAAGCTTTCTTT. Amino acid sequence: CATSRRQGGTEAFF. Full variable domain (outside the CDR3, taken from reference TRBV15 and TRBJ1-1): DAMVIQNPRYQVTQFGKPVTLSCSQTLNHNVMYWYQQKSSQAPKLLFHYYDKDFNNEADTPDNFQSRRPNTSFCFLDIRSPGLGDTAMYLCATSRRQGGTEAFFGQGTRLTVV.

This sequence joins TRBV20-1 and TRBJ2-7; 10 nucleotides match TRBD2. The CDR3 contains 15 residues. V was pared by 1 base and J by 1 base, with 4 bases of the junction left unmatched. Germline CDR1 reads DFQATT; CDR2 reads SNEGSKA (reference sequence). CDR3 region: CSARGGLARSYEQYF. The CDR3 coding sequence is TGCAGTGCTAGAGGGGGACTAGCGCGATCCTACGAGCAGTACTTC.